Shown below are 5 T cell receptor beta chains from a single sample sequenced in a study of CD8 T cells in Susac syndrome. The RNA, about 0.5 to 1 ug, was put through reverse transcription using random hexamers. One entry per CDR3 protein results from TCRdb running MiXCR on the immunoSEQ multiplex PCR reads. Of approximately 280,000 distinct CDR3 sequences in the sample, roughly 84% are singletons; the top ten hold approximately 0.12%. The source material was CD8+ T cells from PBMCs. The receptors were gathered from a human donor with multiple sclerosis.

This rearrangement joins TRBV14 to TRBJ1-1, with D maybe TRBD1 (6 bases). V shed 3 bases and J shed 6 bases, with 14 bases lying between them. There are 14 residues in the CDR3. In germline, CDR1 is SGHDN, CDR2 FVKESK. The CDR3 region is CASSQWGRGAEAFF. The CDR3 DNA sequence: TGTGCCAGCAGCCAGTGGGGGCGGGGTGCTGAAGCTTTCTTT.

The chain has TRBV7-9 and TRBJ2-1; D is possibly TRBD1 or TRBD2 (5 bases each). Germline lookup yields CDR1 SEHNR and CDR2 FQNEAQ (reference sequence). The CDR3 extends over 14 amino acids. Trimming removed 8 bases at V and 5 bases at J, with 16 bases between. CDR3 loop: CASRTGPKDNEQFF. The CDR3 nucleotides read TGTGCCAGCCGTACGGGACCGAAGGACAATGAGCAGTTCTTC.

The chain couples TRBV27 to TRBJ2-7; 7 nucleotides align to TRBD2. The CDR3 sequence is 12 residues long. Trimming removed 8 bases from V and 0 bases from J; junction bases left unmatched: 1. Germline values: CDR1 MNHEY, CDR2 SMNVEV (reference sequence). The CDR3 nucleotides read TGTGCCAGCTGGGACTACTCCTACGAGCAGTACTTC. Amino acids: CASWDYSYEQYF.

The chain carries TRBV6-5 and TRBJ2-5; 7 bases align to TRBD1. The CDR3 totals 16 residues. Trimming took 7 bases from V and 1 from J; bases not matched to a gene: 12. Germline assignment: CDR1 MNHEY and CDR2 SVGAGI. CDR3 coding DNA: TGTGCCAGCATGTTTGGCCCAGGGGGACCCCAAGAGACCCAGTACTTC. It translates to CASMFGPGGPQETQYF.

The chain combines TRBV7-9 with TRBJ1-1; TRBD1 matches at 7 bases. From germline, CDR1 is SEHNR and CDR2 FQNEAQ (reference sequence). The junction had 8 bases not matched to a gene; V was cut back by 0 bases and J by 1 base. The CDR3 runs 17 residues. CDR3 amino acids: CASSLALRTGSNTEAFF. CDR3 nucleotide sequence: TGTGCCAGCAGCTTAGCGCTGAGGACAGGATCGAACACTGAAGCTTTCTTT.